The next 22 T cell receptor beta chains were all read from a single sample in a study of T cells in Graves' hyperthyroidism and ophthalmopathy. Researchers amplified the TCR beta CDR3 regions from RNA transcripts. RT-PCR in the first round (using the HTBI primer set) targeted the TCR CDR3. TCRdb processed the multiplex PCR reads anew with MiXCR; each CDR3 protein has one entry. The sample contains about 640,000 distinct CDR3 sequences, 20% of which appear only once. The sample consisted of blood. The receptors were sampled from a man aged 25 to 40 with Graves' ophthalmopathy.

This chain links TRBV28 with TRBJ2-7, with TRBD1 as a possible D gene (5 bases). With 2 bases removed from V and 4 bases from J, the gap between germline ends came to 9 bases. The germline gives CDR1 MDHEN, CDR2 SYDVKM. This CDR3 contains 13 residues. CDR3: CASSLQGLYEQYF. CDR3 DNA: TGTGCCAGCAGTTTACAGGGTTTGTACGAGCAGTACTTC.

This clonotype showed up just a few times. The rearrangement joins TRBV20-1 to TRBJ2-3; D ambiguous. The germline V gene has CDR1 DFQATT and CDR2 SNEGSKA (reference sequence). V dropped 4 bases and J dropped 1 base, with 6 bases sitting between them. The CDR3 runs 12 residues. As DNA, the CDR3 is TGCAGTGCTACCCCCCGCACAGATACGCAGTATTTT. This translates into CSATPRTDTQYF.

This clonotype was picked up a small number of times. This sequence joins TRBV11-2 and TRBJ2-7; 10 bases line up with TRBD2. From germline, CDR1 is SGHAT and CDR2 FQNNGV. With 1 base clipped from V and 3 bases from J, the junction kept 3 bases outside the gene matches. CDR3 length: 15 amino acids. CDR3 loop: CASSLVGLAVYEQYF. In DNA form, the CDR3 reads TGTGCCAGCAGCTTAGTAGGACTAGCGGTCTACGAGCAGTACTTC.

The rearrangement uses TRBV5-1 and TRBJ2-5; 10 bases map to TRBD2. Trimming cost V 2 bases and J 3 bases; bases outside gene matches: 4. Germline loops: CDR1 SGHRS, CDR2 YFSETQ. The CDR3 is 15 residues long. The CDR3 protein is CASSFRGLAEETQYF. The CDR3 DNA sequence: TGCGCCAGCAGCTTCCGAGGACTAGCGGAAGAGACCCAGTACTTC.

This clonotype came up a few times. The V and J genes are TRBV4-1 and TRBJ1-1, with 9 bases matching TRBD1. CDR3 length: 15 residues. The germline V gene has CDR1 MGHRA and CDR2 YSYEKL. The ends lost 0 bases at V and 5 bases at J; junction bases unmatched: 4. This CDR3 reads CASSQDRGQGTEAFF. The DNA of the CDR3 is TGCGCCAGCAGCCAAGATCGAGGACAGGGGACTGAAGCTTTCTTT.

The gene calls are TRBV28 and TRBJ2-7; 12 nucleotides line up with TRBD2. J lost 2 bases, V lost 2 bases, and 10 bases had no gene match. Germline assignment: CDR1 MDHEN and CDR2 SYDVKM. This CDR3 is 18 amino acids long. The CDR3 sequence: CASSLGESSGRAPYEQYF. The DNA for the CDR3 is TGTGCCAGCAGTTTAGGGGAGTCTAGCGGGAGGGCCCCCTACGAGCAGTACTTC.

The sample holds many counts of this clonotype. V is TRBV7-9 and J is TRBJ2-1, with D tentatively TRBD1 (7 bases). Trimming pared 5 bases from V and 4 bases from J, leaving 12 bases between. The CDR3 is 14 residues long. Per the germline V gene, CDR1 is SEHNR and CDR2 is FQNEAQ (reference sequence). The DNA for the CDR3 is TGTGCCAGCAGCCCGCGGGACAGTTACAATGAGCAGTTCTTC. This encodes CASSPRDSYNEQFF.

This clonotype was counted between two and nine times. This chain connects TRBV28 to TRBJ2-1; 9 bases map to TRBD1. Germline V gene data show CDR1 as MDHEN and CDR2 as SYDVKM. V dropped 5 bases and J dropped 3; count of bases not matched to a gene: 5. The CDR3 spans 15 residues. As DNA, the CDR3 is TGTGCCAGCAGTCTTCGGGACAGGGACTACAATGAGCAGTTCTTC. It codes for CASSLRDRDYNEQFF.

The chain links TRBV30 to TRBJ2-5; a possible D gene is TRBD1 (6 bases). Per the germline V gene, CDR1 is GTSNPN and CDR2 is SVGIG (reference sequence). Trimming took 8 bases from V and 3 from J, leaving 13 bases between them. This CDR3 region has 12 residues. CDR3 nucleotide sequence: TGTGCCCAACAGGGCGTGGAAGAGACCCAGTACTTC. Translation: CAQQGVEETQYF.

V usage is TRBV6-1 and J usage is TRBJ1-2; 8 bases align to TRBD1. Germline V CDR1 and CDR2: MNHNS, SASEGT. The CDR3 is made up of 14 amino acids. Trimming removed 10 bases from V and 8 bases from J; junction bases left unmatched: 15. In nucleotides, the CDR3 is TGTGCCACCCGCGCCGGGACAGGAGGCTACGGCTACACCTTC. Translation: CATRAGTGGYGYTF.

This clonotype was seen a few times. The chain combines TRBV7-9 with TRBJ1-5; D is uncertain. Deletions cut 3 bases from V and 7 bases from J, with 13 bases between. The CDR3 spans 14 residues. CDR1 and CDR2 from the germline V gene are SEHNR and FQNEAQ (reference sequence). The CDR3: CASSFGSGSQPQHF. CDR3 DNA: TGTGCCAGCAGCTTTGGGAGCGGCTCGCAGCCCCAGCATTTT.

The rearrangement uses TRBV20-1 and TRBJ1-5; D unclear. The CDR3 consists of 11 residues. Germline V CDR1 and CDR2: DFQATT, SNEGSKA (reference sequence). Between the trimmed V and J ends, which lost 8 bases and 11 bases, there was a span of 16 bases. CDR3 protein: CSLMSDGTQHF. CDR3 DNA sequence: TGCAGTCTGATGAGTGACGGGACCCAGCATTTT.

This clonotype came up many times. The chain combines TRBV2 with TRBJ1-1; D gene unclear. Germline CDR1 reads SNHLY; CDR2 reads FYNNEI. This CDR3 region has 14 residues. V lost 4 bases and J lost 1, with 10 bases in between. The CDR3 sequence: CASSVLSGNTEAFF. In DNA, the CDR3 is TGTGCCAGCAGTGTGTTGTCAGGGAACACTGAAGCTTTCTTT.

The V call is TRBV7-2, the J call TRBJ2-3; a possible D gene is TRBD2 (6 bases). V lost 1 base and J 10 bases, leaving 15 bases between the germline ends. CDR3 length equals 14 residues. Germline CDR1 and CDR2: SGHTA and FQGNSA. The CDR3 DNA sequence: TGTGCCAGCAGCTTAGTCGTGGGGGACTTTCCGCAGTATTTT. This translates into CASSLVVGDFPQYF.

Turning to this clonotype: This sequence may be a read error, since a much larger clone differs from it by one base. This chain joins TRBV7-9 and TRBJ1-1; tentative D call: TRBD1 (5 bases). Germline values: CDR1 SEHNR, CDR2 FQNEAQ (reference sequence). The CDR3 extends over 15 amino acids. The CDR3 sequence: CASGLASGTWTEAFF. CDR3 DNA sequence: TGTGCCAGCGGCTTAGCGTCGGGGACTTGGACTGAAGCTTTCTTT.

This clonotype was seen at least ten times. The DNA of the CDR3 is TGTGCCAGCAGCTTAGCGGTGGCCGAGCAGTACTTC. Protein: CASSLAVAEQYF. The chain uses TRBV11-2 and TRBJ2-7; no clear D. The CDR3 has 12 amino acids. Germline values: CDR1 SGHAT, CDR2 FQNNGV. V lost 1 base, J lost 6 bases, and 7 bases lay in between.

This chain uses TRBV28 with TRBJ2-5, with 7 bases fitting TRBD2. Looked up from germline, CDR1 is MDHEN and CDR2 is SYDVKM. With 4 bases clipped from V and 5 bases from J, the junction kept 7 bases outside the gene matches. The CDR3 contains 14 residues. The CDR3 loop reads CASSSWTREETQYF. The CDR3 DNA follows: TGTGCCAGCAGTTCCTGGACTAGGGAGGAGACCCAGTACTTC.

The V gene is TRBV14, the J gene TRBJ2-7, with 8 bases matching TRBD1. In germline, CDR1 is SGHDN, CDR2 FVKESK. This CDR3 is 14 amino acids long. Trimming at V came to 4 bases and at J to 3 bases, leaving 5 bases not matched to a gene. The CDR3 region is CASSPVGQDYEQYF. The CDR3 DNA is TGTGCCAGCAGCCCTGTGGGACAGGACTACGAGCAGTACTTC. Full variable domain (outside the CDR3, taken from reference TRBV14 and TRBJ2-7): EAGVTQFPSHSVIEKGQTVTLRCDPISGHDNLYWYRRVMGKEIKFLLHFVKESKQDESGMPNNRFLAERTGGTYSTLKVQPAELEDSGVYFCASSPVGQDYEQYFGPGTRLTVT.

V gene TRBV6-1 combines with J gene TRBJ2-7, with a tentative D call TRBD2 (5 bases). The germline gives CDR1 MNHNS, CDR2 SASEGT. The CDR3 consists of 15 residues. Between the trimmed V and J ends, which lost 1 base and 3 bases, there was a span of 13 bases. CDR3 sequence: CASSEGWRKGYEQYF. The CDR3 bases are TGTGCCAGCAGTGAAGGTTGGAGGAAGGGCTACGAGCAGTACTTC.

The chain joins TRBV7-9 to TRBJ1-3, with TRBD1 as a possible D gene (6 bases). V was clipped by 5 bases and J by 0 bases, with 8 bases between them. CDR3 length: 14 residues. Germline V gives CDR1 SEHNR, CDR2 FQNEAQ (reference sequence). The CDR3 region has the DNA TGTGCCAGCAGCAAACAGGGCTCTGGAAACACCATATATTTT. Protein product: CASSKQGSGNTIYF.

This clonotype was seen many times. V gene TRBV11-2 combines with J gene TRBJ2-5; 14 bases match TRBD2. V lost 2 bases and J lost 5; bases outside the gene matches: 4. The CDR3 is made up of 16 amino acids. Germline V gives CDR1 SGHAT, CDR2 FQNNGV. This CDR3 is CASSLNRLAGGETQYF. DNA for the CDR3: TGTGCCAGCAGCTTAAATAGACTAGCGGGAGGGGAGACCCAGTACTTC.

This clonotype was detected a few times. The chain employs TRBV15 and TRBJ2-4; 11 bases map to TRBD1. The CDR3 extends over 15 amino acids. Germline V gene lookup returns CDR1 LNHNV and CDR2 YYDKDF (reference sequence). V lost 3 bases and J lost 8; bases outside the gene matches: 6. The CDR3 region has the DNA TGTGCCACCAGCAGTATCGGACAGGGGGCTGACATTCAGTACTTC. The encoded protein is CATSSIGQGADIQYF.